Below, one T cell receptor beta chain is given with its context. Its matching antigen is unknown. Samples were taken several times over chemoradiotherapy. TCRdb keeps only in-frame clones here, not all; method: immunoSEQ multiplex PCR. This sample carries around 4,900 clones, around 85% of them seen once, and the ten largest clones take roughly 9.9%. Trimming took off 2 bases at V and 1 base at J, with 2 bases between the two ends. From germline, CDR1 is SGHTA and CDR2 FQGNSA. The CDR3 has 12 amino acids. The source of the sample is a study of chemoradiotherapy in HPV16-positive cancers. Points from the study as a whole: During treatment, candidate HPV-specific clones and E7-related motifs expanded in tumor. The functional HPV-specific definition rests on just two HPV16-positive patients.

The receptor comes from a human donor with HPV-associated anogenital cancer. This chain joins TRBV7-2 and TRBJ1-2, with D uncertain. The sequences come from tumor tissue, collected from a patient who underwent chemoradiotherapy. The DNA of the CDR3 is TGTGCCAGCAGCTTACGTAACTATGGCTACACCTTC. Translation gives CASSLRNYGYTF.